The present T cell receptor (beta chain) was sequenced within a study of PD-L1 blockade in urothelial cancer. TCRdb's copy holds only in-frame clones and misses some; the assay was immunoSEQ multiplex PCR. The sample shows around 46,000 clones, 82% of them seen only once. The time point denotes: peripheral blood 6 weeks after treatment start. Germline assignment: CDR1 MDHEN and CDR2 SYDVKM. This CDR3 spans 16 amino acids. With 5 bases removed from V and 7 bases from J, the gap between germline ends came to 18 bases. This receptor was obtained from a man between 60 and 75 years old with urothelial cancer. This chain connects TRBV28 to TRBJ1-6; the D is unclear. The sample was PBMCs, taken around atezolizumab (anti-PD-L1) treatment. The CDR3, as DNA: TGTGCCAGCAGTCCCATAACAGCCTTTCCGAATTCACCCCTCCACTTT. It codes for CASSPITAFPNSPLHF.